This T cell receptor beta chain was found in a study of blood T cell repertoires in COVID-19. Overall study context: Whether acute or convalescent, the COVID-19 samples came from the United States, Italy and Spain. In each case, the material was cDNA or gDNA derived from T cells, B-cell-depleted T cells, or PBMCs.

In the source study's methods: Amplification with reference gene primers provided the estimates of nucleated cell counts. TCRdb's table, derived via immunoSEQ multiplex PCR, lists solely in-frame clones and lacks some. Clone size and V and J calls were adopted from that table, with D and trimming inferred from the DNA. The sample consists of some 150,000 clones, 75% to 90% of them appearing once. The germline V and J ends were trimmed by 5 bases and 4 bases, with 14 bases remaining between them. The germline CDR1 and CDR2 sequences are SGHAT and FQNNGV. The CDR3 runs 14 residues. The specimen was peripheral blood. The gene calls are TRBV11-2 and TRBJ1-2; D may be TRBD1 (6 bases). This receptor was taken from a woman in her sixties or seventies with active COVID-19. CDR3 in amino acids: CASSEGGGPYGYTF. In nucleotides, the CDR3 is TGTGCCAGCAGCGAGGGAGGGGGGCCCTATGGCTACACCTTC.